The clone carrying this TCR beta chain showed up just a few times. The antigen remains undetermined. The source of the sample is a study of beta chain features in type 1 diabetes. General observations from the study: Across all four CD4+ subsets, people with type 1 diabetes showed modestly shorter TCRB CDR3s.

The sequenced template was cDNA made from the entire isolated RNA. Some clones are missing from TCRdb's copy, which holds only in-frame ones; the method was immunoSEQ multiplex PCR. The sample records roughly 300,000 clones, 8% being singletons. The sequence was obtained from a woman aged 18 to 35 in good health. The specimen sequenced was central memory CD4+ T cells from blood.

The CDR3 coding sequence is TGTGCCAGCAGCGTAGCCGGGAGGGCGATCTACAATGAGCAGTTCTTC. This sequence encodes CASSVAGRAIYNEQFF. The chain recombines TRBV9 with TRBJ2-1, with 8 positions matching TRBD2. Trimming at V came to 0 bases and at J to 3 bases, leaving 5 bases not matched to a gene. CDR3 size: 16 residues. Germline assignment: CDR1 SGDLS and CDR2 YYNGEE.